The source of this T cell receptor (beta chain) is a study of T cells after yellow fever vaccination. The CDR3 covers 17 residues. Germline assignment: CDR1 SEHNR and CDR2 FQNEAQ (reference sequence). V lost 5 bases to trimming and J lost 3 bases; unmatched junction nucleotides: 11. TCRdb independently ran MiXCR on the 5' RACE reads; one entry per CDR3 protein. The sample gives 300,000 to 450,000 distinct CDR3 sequences, approximately 5.7% of which show up once; about 15% is in the top ten. Study results and limitations: Post-booster reappearance was seen for most primary-vaccination clones (about 96% CD4, around 88% CD8).

This clonotype was recorded many times. Antigen unknown. This TCR was recovered from a man younger than 40 who received the YFV17D yellow fever vaccine. The chain couples TRBV7-9 to TRBJ2-7; 12 bases are a match to TRBD1. The specimen was PBMCs, collected 5 days after the yellow fever booster vaccination. CDR3 nucleotide sequence: TGTGCCAGCAGCGATAACTTGGGACAGGGGGCGCGCTACGAGCAGTACTTC. Translating gives CASSDNLGQGARYEQYF.